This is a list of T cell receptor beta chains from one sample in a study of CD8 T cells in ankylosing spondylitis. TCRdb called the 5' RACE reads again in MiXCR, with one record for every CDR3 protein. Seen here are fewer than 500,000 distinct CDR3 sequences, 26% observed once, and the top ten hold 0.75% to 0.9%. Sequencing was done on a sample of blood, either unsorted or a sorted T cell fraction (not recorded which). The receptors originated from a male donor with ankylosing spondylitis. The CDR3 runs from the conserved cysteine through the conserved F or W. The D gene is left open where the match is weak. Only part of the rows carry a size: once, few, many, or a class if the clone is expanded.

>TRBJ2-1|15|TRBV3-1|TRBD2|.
TGTGCCAGCAGCCAAGATCCGGCGGGAGGTAATGAGCAGTTCTTC
CASSQDPAGGNEQFF
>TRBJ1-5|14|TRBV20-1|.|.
TGCAGTGCCGGAGGAGGGGGAACGGATCAGCCCCAGCATTTT
CSAGGGGTDQPQHF
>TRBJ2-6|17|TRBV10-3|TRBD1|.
TGTGCCATCACGAACGCTCAGGGGGCGTCTGGGGCCAACGTCCTGACTTTC
CAITNAQGASGANVLTF
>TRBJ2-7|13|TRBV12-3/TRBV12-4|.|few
TGTGCCAGCAAGACAGGGACTCACTACGAGCAGTACTTC
CASKTGTHYEQYF
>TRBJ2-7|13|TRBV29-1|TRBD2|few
TGCAGCGTTGTATTTCTAGCGGCCTACGAGCAGTACTTC
CSVVFLAAYEQYF
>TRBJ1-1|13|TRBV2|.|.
TGTGCCAGCAAGACCTTTTTGAACACTGAAGCTTTCTTT
CASKTFLNTEAFF
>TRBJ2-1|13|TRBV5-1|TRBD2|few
TGCGCCAGCAGCTTGGAGGGACTAGCGGGAATGGTCTTC
CASSLEGLAGMVF
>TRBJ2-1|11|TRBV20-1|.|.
TGCAGTGCTAGTCAGCACAATGAGCAGTTCTTC
CSASQHNEQFF
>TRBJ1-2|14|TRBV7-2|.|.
TGTGCCAGCAGCTTAGATAGCCGCCTCTATGGCTACACCTTC
CASSLDSRLYGYTF
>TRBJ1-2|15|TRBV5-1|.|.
TGCGCCAGCAGCTTGGGTTCAGCTAGCCACTATGGCTACACCTTC
CASSLGSASHYGYTF
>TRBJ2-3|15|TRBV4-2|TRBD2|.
TGTGCCAGCAGCCCCATCGCGGGAGGTGGAGATACGCAGTATTTT
CASSPIAGGGDTQYF
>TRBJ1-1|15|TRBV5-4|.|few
TGTGCCAGCCTCCATCGGCCGGCCGGGAACACTGAAGCTTTCTTT
CASLHRPAGNTEAFF
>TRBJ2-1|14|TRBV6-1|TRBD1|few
TGTGCCAGCAGTCCGGGACAGGGTTTAGATGAGCAGTTCTTC
CASSPGQGLDEQFF
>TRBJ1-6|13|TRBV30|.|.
TGTGCCTGGAAGGGGGTTCCGAATTCACCCCTCCACTTT
CAWKGVPNSPLHF
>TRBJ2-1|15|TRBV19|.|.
TGTGCCAGTACCCCCGGGGAGCGCTCCTACAATGAGCAGTTCTTC
CASTPGERSYNEQFF
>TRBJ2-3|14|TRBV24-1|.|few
TGTGCCACCAGTGATTTATCCCAGATAGATACGCAGTATTTT
CATSDLSQIDTQYF
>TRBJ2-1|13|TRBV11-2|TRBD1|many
TGTGCCAGCAGCTCGGGACAGAACAATGAGCAGTTCTTC
CASSSGQNNEQFF
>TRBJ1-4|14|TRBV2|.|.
TGTGCCAGCAGTCCCAGGCTGGATGGGGAAAAACTGTTTTTT
CASSPRLDGEKLFF
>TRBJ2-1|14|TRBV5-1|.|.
TGCGCCAGCAGCTTGGGGGCATATAACAATGAGCAGTTCTTC
CASSLGAYNNEQFF
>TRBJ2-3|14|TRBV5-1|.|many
TGCGCCAGCAGCTCCAATCCCCGCACAGATACGCAGTATTTT
CASSSNPRTDTQYF
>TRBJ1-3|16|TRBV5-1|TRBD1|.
TGCGCCAGCAGCGGAACGGGACAGTTCTCTGGAAACACCATATATTTT
CASSGTGQFSGNTIYF
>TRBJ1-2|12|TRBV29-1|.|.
TGCAGCGTTGAACGGCAGGTCGGGGGCTACACCTTC
CSVERQVGGYTF
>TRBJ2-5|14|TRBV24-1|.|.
TGTGCCACCAGTGACCGGACGAACCAGGAGACCCAGTACTTC
CATSDRTNQETQYF
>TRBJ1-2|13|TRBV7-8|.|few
TGTGCCAGCAGCTTAGTATCTGTCTATGGCTACACCTTC
CASSLVSVYGYTF
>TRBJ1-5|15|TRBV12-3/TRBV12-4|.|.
TGTGCCAGCAGATCCGGGGGTTTCAGCAATCAGCCCCAGCATTTT
CASRSGGFSNQPQHF
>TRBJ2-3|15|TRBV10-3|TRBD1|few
TGTGCCATCAGTGAAACAGGGGCGAACACAGATACGCAGTATTTT
CAISETGANTDTQYF
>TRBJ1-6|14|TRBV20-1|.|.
TGCAGTGCTAAAGGAAGCTCCTATAATTCACCCCTCCACTTT
CSAKGSSYNSPLHF
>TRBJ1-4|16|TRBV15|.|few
TGTGCCACCAGCAGAGATCCCGGGACTGATAATGAAAAACTGTTTTTT
CATSRDPGTDNEKLFF
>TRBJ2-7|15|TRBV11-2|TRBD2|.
TGTGCCAGCAGCTCCCGGGAACTAGCGGGATACGAGCAGTACTTC
CASSSRELAGYEQYF